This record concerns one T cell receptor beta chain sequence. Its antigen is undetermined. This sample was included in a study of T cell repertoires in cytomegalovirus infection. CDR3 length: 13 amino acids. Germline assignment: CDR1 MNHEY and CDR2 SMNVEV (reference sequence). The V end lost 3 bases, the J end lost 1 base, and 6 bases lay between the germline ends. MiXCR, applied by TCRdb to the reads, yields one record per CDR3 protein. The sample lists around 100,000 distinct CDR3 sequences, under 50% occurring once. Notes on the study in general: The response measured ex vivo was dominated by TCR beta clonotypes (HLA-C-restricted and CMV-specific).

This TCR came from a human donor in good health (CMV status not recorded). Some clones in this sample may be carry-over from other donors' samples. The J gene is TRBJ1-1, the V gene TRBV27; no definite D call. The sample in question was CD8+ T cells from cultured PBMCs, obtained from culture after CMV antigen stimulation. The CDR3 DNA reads TGTGCCAGCAGTTTCAGTGGGAACACTGAAGCTTTCTTT. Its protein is CASSFSGNTEAFF.